Shown below are 22 T cell receptor beta chains from a single sample sequenced in a study of blood T cells in healthy people across ages (dated by TCRdb to about 2015). Receptor amplification or capture employed 5' RACE. Instrument used: Illumina HiSeq 2500. A second about 7 to 11 cycle PCR used a sample-barcoded 5' primer and a J-beta primer mix. TCRdb redid the processing of the public reads, applying fastp at Q25 and MiXCR, and retained in-frame beta chains. Each CDR3 protein gets just one entry, which takes the most common genes and DNA from the rows behind it. Present in this sample are around 1.5 million distinct CDR3 sequences, 40% to 50% of which were seen just once. Around 8% of the sample is held by the ten biggest clonotypes. Specimen: blood. These receptors all stem from a young woman in good health.

This clonotype has a handful of counts. The rearrangement links TRBV7-2 to TRBJ1-2; TRBD1 matches 7 bases. Germline V gene data show CDR1 as SGHTA and CDR2 as FQGNSA. CDR3 length: 14 residues. V dropped 1 base and J dropped 3; count of bases not matched to a gene: 2. DNA of the CDR3: TGTGCCAGCAGCTTAGGGGGACAGTACTATGGCTACACCTTC. Translating gives CASSLGGQYYGYTF.

This chain connects TRBV20-1 to TRBJ2-5; TRBD1 aligns across 7 bases. The V and J ends lost 5 bases and 2 bases, in that order; junction bases with no gene match: 8. Germline V gene data show CDR1 as DFQATT and CDR2 as SNEGSKA (reference sequence). The CDR3 has 14 residues. The CDR3 is CSAPSGTEQETQYF. As DNA, the CDR3 is TGCAGTGCTCCTTCCGGGACAGAACAAGAGACCCAGTACTTC.

This clonotype appeared a few times. The V call is TRBV10-3, the J call TRBJ2-5, with 9 bases identical to TRBD1. Unmatched junction bases numbered 5, after V lost 5 bases and J lost 4 bases. CDR1 and CDR2 (germline): ENHRY, SYGVKD. The CDR3 is 14 amino acids. CDR3 amino acids: CAISSQGAAETQYF. CDR3 nucleotides: TGTGCCATCAGTTCACAGGGGGCGGCAGAGACCCAGTACTTC.

Points on this clonotype: It may be a read error: a sequence one base away is much more abundant. The V and J genes are TRBV29-1 and TRBJ2-4, with 9 positions matching TRBD2. The germline V gene encodes CDR1 SQVTM and CDR2 ANQGSEA. The CDR3 sequence is 14 residues long. The junction had 15 bases not matched to a gene; V was cut back by 5 bases and J by 13 bases. The CDR3 bases are TGCAGCGTTAGGGTTGCGGGAGGGACAAACGGGCAGTACTTC. Its translation: CSVRVAGGTNGQYF.

The chain is built from TRBV27 and TRBJ2-7, with D unclear. CDR3 length: 15 amino acids. The germline CDR1 and CDR2 sequences are MNHEY and SMNVEV (reference sequence). V dropped 5 bases and J dropped 6 bases, with 20 bases sitting between them. The CDR3 spells CASSPRSAWASEQYF. The CDR3 nucleotides are TGTGCCAGCAGTCCTCGGTCAGCCTGGGCCTCCGAGCAGTACTTC.

This clonotype was detected a few times. The chain combines TRBV20-1 with TRBJ2-6; D gene uncertain. V lost 4 bases and J 0 bases, leaving 7 bases between the germline ends. The CDR3 loop spans 14 amino acids. Germline assignment: CDR1 DFQATT and CDR2 SNEGSKA (reference sequence). The CDR3 DNA follows: TGCAGTGCTACGTTTTCCTCTGGGGCCAACGTCCTGACTTTC. This sequence encodes CSATFSSGANVLTF.

The V gene is TRBV5-5, the J gene TRBJ1-2, with D hard to call. The germline V and J ends were trimmed by 3 bases and 8 bases, with 20 bases remaining between them. Germline CDR1 reads SGHKS; CDR2 reads YYEKEE (reference sequence). The CDR3 has 15 amino acids. As DNA, the CDR3 is TGTGCCAGCAGCTCCTGGGCGAGCGAAGTGAGCGGCTACACCTTC. It specifies CASSSWASEVSGYTF.

The table lists this clonotype with a few counts. The chain links TRBV20-1 to TRBJ2-7, with a weak D call TRBD1 (6 bases). Germline values: CDR1 DFQATT, CDR2 SNEGSKA (reference sequence). The CDR3 totals 13 residues. Trimming pared 6 bases from V and 0 bases from J, leaving 12 bases between. In DNA form, the CDR3 reads TGCAGTGCCAGGGGTCTTAGCTCCTACGAGCAGTACTTC. Residues: CSARGLSSYEQYF.

Only one count was recorded for this clonotype. In DNA, the CDR3 is TGTGCCAGCAGCCTTTGGGGGGTCGGGCCCCTCCACTTT. It codes for CASSLWGVGPLHF. The chain carries TRBV5-6 and TRBJ1-6, with D maybe TRBD1 (5 bases). Trimming pared 4 bases from V and 13 bases from J, leaving 15 bases between. The germline V gene has CDR1 SGHDT and CDR2 YYEEEE. The CDR3 is 13 amino acids.

This clonotype was counted between two and nine times. J is TRBJ2-3 and V is TRBV9, with 15 bases lining up with TRBD2. This CDR3 region has 18 residues. V trimming: 5 bases; J trimming: 2 bases; junction bases outside the gene matches: 9. Germline loops: CDR1 SGDLS, CDR2 YYNGEE. CDR3 residues: CASSETGTSGGTTDTQYF. CDR3 DNA sequence: TGTGCCAGCAGTGAAACCGGGACTAGCGGGGGGACCACAGATACGCAGTATTTT.

The chain has TRBV20-1 and TRBJ2-5; maybe TRBD2 (7 bases). The CDR3 runs to 14 residues. CDR1 DFQATT and CDR2 SNEGSKA come from the germline V gene (reference sequence). Deletions cut 5 bases from V and 2 bases from J, with 15 bases between. The CDR3 DNA sequence: TGCAGTGCTGGCCTCGCGGGGGCGCAAGAGACCCAGTACTTC. It yields the protein CSAGLAGAQETQYF.

The chain has TRBV12-3 or TRBV12-4 and TRBJ1-1; D gene unclear. Trimming pared 7 bases from V and 5 bases from J, leaving 11 bases between. CDR3 size: 12 residues. CDR3 in DNA: TGTGCCAGCATTGGACGTGGGACTGAAGCTTTCTTT. Its protein product is CASIGRGTEAFF.

The chain links TRBV20-1 to TRBJ1-1; no firm D call. Between the trimmed V and J ends, which lost 2 bases and 0 bases, there was a span of 40 bases. Germline V gene data show CDR1 as DFQATT and CDR2 as SNEGSKA (reference sequence). The CDR3 consists of 24 residues. The CDR3 DNA reads TGCAGTGCTAGACGCTCCAACCTACCCGACGGTGTCGGTCTTAATCGTAAAATGAACACTGAAGCTTTCTTT. This translates into CSARRSNLPDGVGLNRKMNTEAFF.

A few counts support this clonotype. V usage is TRBV6-5 and J usage is TRBJ2-1, with TRBD2 as a possible D gene (6 bases). Germline V gene data show CDR1 as MNHEY and CDR2 as SVGAGI. Trimming shortened V by 8 bases and J by 9 bases, and 11 bases separated the two germline ends. The length of the CDR3 is 11 residues. The CDR3 sequence: CASGGSGEQFF. CDR3 nucleotide sequence: TGTGCCAGCGGGGGGAGCGGTGAGCAGTTCTTC.

The chain joins TRBV3-1 to TRBJ2-7; D gene ambiguous. V lost 4 bases to trimming and J lost 0 bases, with 16 bases between them. The CDR3 has 16 residues. CDR1 and CDR2 (germline): LGHDT, YNNKEL (reference sequence). CDR3: CASSLLLTGPSYEQYF. The CDR3 nucleotides are TGTGCCAGCAGCCTCCTCCTGACCGGTCCCTCCTACGAGCAGTACTTC.

Notes on this clonotype: A clone one base away is much larger, so this may be a read error. This chain links TRBV29-1 with TRBJ1-1; no clear D gene. This CDR3 comprises 11 residues. The germline gives CDR1 SQVTM, CDR2 ANQGSEA. Trimming took off 3 bases at V and 1 base at J, with 3 bases between the two ends. The CDR3 nucleotides are TGCAGCGTTGAGTGGAACACTGAAGCTTTCTTT. Amino acids: CSVEWNTEAFF.

This clonotype was picked up a small number of times. The chain carries TRBV15 and TRBJ2-5; TRBD2 aligns across 7 bases. The CDR3 length is 16 residues. CDR1 and CDR2 from the germline V gene are LNHNV and YYDKDF (reference sequence). J lost 0 bases, V lost 10 bases, and 14 bases had no gene match. The chain's CDR3 is CARAEERGLYQETQYF. As DNA, the CDR3 is TGTGCCAGAGCAGAGGAGCGGGGCCTGTACCAAGAGACCCAGTACTTC.

A remark on this clonotype: Its ends do not fully match the called genes, so a read error is possible. The chain has TRBV6-6 and TRBJ2-4; TRBD1 matches at 9 bases. This CDR3 is built from 15 residues. Per germline, CDR1 MNHNY and CDR2 SVGAGI (reference sequence). This CDR3 is CACSYSDRGKNIQYF. The CDR3 DNA reads as TGTGCCTGCAGTTACTCGGACAGGGGAAAGAACATTCAGTACTTC.

This clonotype has a handful of counts. The V and J genes are TRBV11-2 and TRBJ1-1; a weak D match, TRBD1 (5 bases). Per the germline V gene, CDR1 is SGHAT and CDR2 is FQNNGV. The V end lost 1 base, the J end lost 9 bases, and 12 bases lay between the germline ends. The CDR3 spans 13 residues. The CDR3 sequence: CASSLGVGTQAFF. The CDR3 coding sequence is TGTGCCAGCAGCTTAGGGGTCGGGACCCAAGCTTTCTTT.

This clonotype showed up just a few times. The chain uses TRBV20-1 and TRBJ2-7; D assignment may be TRBD1 or TRBD2 (6 bases each). CDR1 and CDR2 (germline): DFQATT, SNEGSKA (reference sequence). The V gene lost 1 base and the J gene lost 1 base, with 11 bases spanning the gap. The CDR3 contains 14 residues. CDR3 nucleotide sequence: TGCAGTGCTAGAGCAAAGGGGGGATCCTACGAGCAGTACTTC. Protein: CSARAKGGSYEQYF.

This chain joins TRBV7-2 and TRBJ2-1; D is unresolved. The CDR3 length is 14 residues. The germline CDR1 and CDR2 sequences are SGHTA and FQGNSA. With 5 bases removed from V and 0 bases from J, the gap between germline ends came to 8 bases. This chain's CDR3 is CTSSLESSYNEQFF. The CDR3 DNA reads as TGTACCAGCAGCCTCGAAAGCTCCTACAATGAGCAGTTCTTC. The variable domain in full, with the rest retrieved from reference TRBV7-2 and TRBJ2-1, is GAGVSQSPSNKVTEKGKDVELRCDPISGHTALYWYRQSLGQGLEFLIYFQGNSAPDKSGLPSDRFSAERTGGSVSTLTIQRTQQEDSAVYLCTSSLESSYNEQFFGPGTRLTVL.

The chain couples TRBV24-1 to TRBJ2-4, with 7 bases identical to TRBD1. The DNA end is a closer match to TRBJ2-7, so the J assignment may be wrong. CDR3 length: 13 residues. CDR1 is KGHDR and CDR2 is SFDVKD in the germline V gene. The CDR3 region is CATQRDRFGEQYF. For the CDR3, the DNA is TGTGCCACCCAAAGGGACAGATTTGGCGAGCAGTACTTC.